These T cell receptor beta chains were read from a single sample in a study of T cell clones after liver transplantation. These receptors are not linked to any known antigen. Sequencing was performed with immunoSEQ multiplex PCR; in TCRdb, only in-frame clones are kept and a portion is missing. The profile shows under 6,000 clones, 25% to 30% of them singletons. The sample consisted of CD4+ T cells from cultured PBMCs. These receptors all come from a human patient who received a liver transplant. Some T cells may be provided by the graft donor. Each CDR3 is given with its conserved first and last residue. Each record gives: clone size, D gene, V gene, J gene, CDR3 DNA, CDR3 protein. D genes are given only for firm matches. Clone size is not always given. Where it is, it says once, few, many or a class for expanded clones.

size: -; D: -; V: TRBV6-5; J: TRBJ2-7; DNA: TGTGCCACGGGGGTGGGAACAGGGCCCGAGCAGTACTTC; CDR3: CATGVGTGPEQYF
size: few; D: -; V: TRBV5-5; J: TRBJ1-1; DNA: TGTGCCAGCAGCTCCCGGACAGCGGAGAACACTGAAGCTTTCTTT; CDR3: CASSSRTAENTEAFF
size: few; D: TRBD2; V: TRBV9; J: TRBJ2-1; DNA: TGTGCCAGCAGCGTTTACGGACTAGCGGGAGGGAGCTTAGAGAATGAGCAGTTCTTC; CDR3: CASSVYGLAGGSLENEQFF
size: -; D: -; V: TRBV7-2; J: TRBJ2-7; DNA: TGTGCCAGCAGCTCCCAGGGGGGACTCTACGAGCAGTACTTC; CDR3: CASSSQGGLYEQYF
size: -; D: -; V: TRBV7-2; J: TRBJ2-1; DNA: TGTGCCAGCAGCTTAGACTACAATGAGCAGTTCTTC; CDR3: CASSLDYNEQFF
size: large; D: -; V: TRBV28; J: TRBJ1-1; DNA: TGTGCCAGCATCGAGACAATGAACACTGAAGCTTTCTTT; CDR3: CASIETMNTEAFF
size: few; D: -; V: TRBV6-1; J: TRBJ1-6; DNA: TGTGCCAGTCGAATCCCCAGGGTTTCACCCCTCCACTTT; CDR3: CASRIPRVSPLHF
size: -; D: -; V: TRBV20-1; J: TRBJ1-4; DNA: TGCAGTGCTAGAGCTCAGGAAAAACTGTTTTTT; CDR3: CSARAQEKLFF
size: medium-sized; D: -; V: TRBV7-9; J: TRBJ1-3; DNA: TGTGCCAGCAGCTTAAGGCGGGATCCCCCGTCTGGAAACACCATATATTTT; CDR3: CASSLRRDPPSGNTIYF
size: -; D: -; V: TRBV21-1; J: TRBJ1-5; DNA: TGCCCATGCTACTATAGCAATCAGCCCCAGCATTTT; CDR3: CPCYYSNQPQHF
size: few; D: -; V: TRBV6-6; J: TRBJ2-2; DNA: TGTGCCATCAGTGAGTCGGGAGACACCGGGGAGCTGTTTTTT; CDR3: CAISESGDTGELFF